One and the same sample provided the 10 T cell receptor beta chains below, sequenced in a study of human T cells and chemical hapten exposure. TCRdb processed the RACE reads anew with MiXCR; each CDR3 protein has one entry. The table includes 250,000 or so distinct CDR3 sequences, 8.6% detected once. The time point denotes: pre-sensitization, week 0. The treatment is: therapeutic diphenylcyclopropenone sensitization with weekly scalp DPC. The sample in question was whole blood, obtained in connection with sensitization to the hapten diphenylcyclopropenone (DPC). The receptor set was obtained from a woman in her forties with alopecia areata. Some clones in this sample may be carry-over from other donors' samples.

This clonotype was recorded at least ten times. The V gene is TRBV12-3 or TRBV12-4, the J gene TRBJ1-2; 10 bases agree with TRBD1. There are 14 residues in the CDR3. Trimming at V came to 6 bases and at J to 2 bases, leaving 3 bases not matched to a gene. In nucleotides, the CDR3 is TGTGCCAGCAGGGACAGGGGGGTAAACTATGGCTACACCTTC. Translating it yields CASRDRGVNYGYTF.

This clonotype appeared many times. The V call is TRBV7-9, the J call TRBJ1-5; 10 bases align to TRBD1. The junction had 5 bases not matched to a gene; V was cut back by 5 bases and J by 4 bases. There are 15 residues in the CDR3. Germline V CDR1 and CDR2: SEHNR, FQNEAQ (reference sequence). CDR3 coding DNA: TGTGCCAGCAGCCTCTGGACAGGGGGAAATCAGCCCCAGCATTTT. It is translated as CASSLWTGGNQPQHF. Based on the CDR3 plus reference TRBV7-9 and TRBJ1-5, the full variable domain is DTGVSQNPRHKITKRGQNVTFRCDPISEHNRLYWYRQTLGQGPEFLTYFQNEAQLEKSRLLSDRFSAERPKGSFSTLEIQRTEQGDSAMYLCASSLWTGGNQPQHFGDGTRLSIL.

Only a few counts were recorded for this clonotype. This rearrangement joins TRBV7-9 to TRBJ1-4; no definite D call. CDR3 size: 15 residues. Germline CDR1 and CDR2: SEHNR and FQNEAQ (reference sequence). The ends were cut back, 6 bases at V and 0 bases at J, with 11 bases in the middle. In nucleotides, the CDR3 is TGTGCCAGCAGTCAGGCACACTCAACTAATGAAAAACTGTTTTTT. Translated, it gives CASSQAHSTNEKLFF. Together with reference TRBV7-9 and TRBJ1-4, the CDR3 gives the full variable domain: DTGVSQNPRHKITKRGQNVTFRCDPISEHNRLYWYRQTLGQGPEFLTYFQNEAQLEKSRLLSDRFSAERPKGSFSTLEIQRTEQGDSAMYLCASSQAHSTNEKLFFGSGTQLSVL.

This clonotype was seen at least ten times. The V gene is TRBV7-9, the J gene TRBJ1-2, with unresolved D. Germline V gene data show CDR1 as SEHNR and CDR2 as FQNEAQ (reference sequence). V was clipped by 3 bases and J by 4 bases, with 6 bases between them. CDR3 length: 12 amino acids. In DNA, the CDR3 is TGTGCCAGCAGCTTCGACTCCTATGGCTACACCTTC. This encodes CASSFDSYGYTF.

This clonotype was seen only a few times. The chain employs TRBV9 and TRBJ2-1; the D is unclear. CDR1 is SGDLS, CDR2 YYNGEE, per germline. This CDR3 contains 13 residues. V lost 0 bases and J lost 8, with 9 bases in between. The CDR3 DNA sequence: TGTGCCAGCAGCGTAGGGACCCTCGATGAGCAGTTCTTC. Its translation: CASSVGTLDEQFF. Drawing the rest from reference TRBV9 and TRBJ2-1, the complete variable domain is DSGVTQTPKHLITATGQRVTLRCSPRSGDLSVYWYQQSLDQGLQFLIQYYNGEERAKGNILERFSAQQFPDLHSELNLSSLELGDSALYFCASSVGTLDEQFFGPGTRLTVL.

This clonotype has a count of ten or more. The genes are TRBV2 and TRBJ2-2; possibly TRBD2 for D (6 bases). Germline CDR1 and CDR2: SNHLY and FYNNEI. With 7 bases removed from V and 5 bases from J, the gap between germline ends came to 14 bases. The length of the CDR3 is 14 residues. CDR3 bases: TGTGCCAGCAAGTGGCGGGAAAGAACCGGGGAGCTGTTTTTT. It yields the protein CASKWRERTGELFF. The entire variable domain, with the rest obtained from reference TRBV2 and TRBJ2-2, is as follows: EPEVTQTPSHQVTQMGQEVILRCVPISNHLYFYWYRQILGQKVEFLVSFYNNEISEKSEIFDDQFSVERPDGSNFTLKIRSTKLEDSAMYFCASKWRERTGELFFGEGSRLTVL.

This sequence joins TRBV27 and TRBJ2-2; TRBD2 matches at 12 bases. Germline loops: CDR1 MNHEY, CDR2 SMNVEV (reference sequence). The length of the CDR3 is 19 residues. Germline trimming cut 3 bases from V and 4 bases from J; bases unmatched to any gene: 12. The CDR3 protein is CASSFLAGGPYSPTGELFF. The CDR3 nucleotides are TGTGCCAGCAGTTTTCTAGCGGGAGGGCCCTATAGTCCCACCGGGGAGCTGTTTTTT.

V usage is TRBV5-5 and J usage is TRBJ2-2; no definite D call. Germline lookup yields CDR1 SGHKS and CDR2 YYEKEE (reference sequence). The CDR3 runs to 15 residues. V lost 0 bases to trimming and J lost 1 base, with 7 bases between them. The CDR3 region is CASSLVTKNTGELFF. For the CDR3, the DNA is TGTGCCAGCAGCTTGGTTACTAAGAACACCGGGGAGCTGTTTTTT.

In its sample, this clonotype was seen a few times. The CDR3 nucleotides are TGCGCCAGCAGCGGATCGACAGGGAGAGGGGAAAAACTGTTTTTT. Translation gives CASSGSTGRGEKLFF. The chain is built from TRBV5-1 and TRBJ1-4; 7 positions agree with TRBD1. The CDR3 is 15 amino acids. Trimming removed 4 bases from V and 8 bases from J; junction bases left unmatched: 11. CDR1 is SGHRS and CDR2 is YFSETQ in the germline V gene.

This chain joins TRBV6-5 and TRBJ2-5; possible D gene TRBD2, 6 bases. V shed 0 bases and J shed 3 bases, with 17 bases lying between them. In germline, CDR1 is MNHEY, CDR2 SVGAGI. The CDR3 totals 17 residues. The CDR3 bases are TGTGCCAGCAGTTACTCGAGATCCCCCGGGAGCGAAGAGACCCAGTACTTC. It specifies CASSYSRSPGSEETQYF.